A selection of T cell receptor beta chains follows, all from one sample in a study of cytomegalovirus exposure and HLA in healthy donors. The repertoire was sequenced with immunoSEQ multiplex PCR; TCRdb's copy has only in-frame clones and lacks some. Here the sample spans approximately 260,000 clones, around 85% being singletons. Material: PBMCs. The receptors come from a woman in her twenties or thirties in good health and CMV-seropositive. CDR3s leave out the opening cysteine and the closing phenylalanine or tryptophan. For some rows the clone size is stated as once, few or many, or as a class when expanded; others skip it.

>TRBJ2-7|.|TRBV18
ASSPPGHGGEQY
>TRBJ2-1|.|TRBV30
AWSPGFNEQF
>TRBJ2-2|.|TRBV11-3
ASSFSGGTNTGELF
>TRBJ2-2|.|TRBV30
AWSVELITGELF
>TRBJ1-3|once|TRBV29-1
SVGGAPGNTIY
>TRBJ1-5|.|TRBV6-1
ASSEEGNQPQH
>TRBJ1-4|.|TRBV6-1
ASSVLTGRLGEKLF
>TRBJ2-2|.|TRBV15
ATSRVAGGTGELF
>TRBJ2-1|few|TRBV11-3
ASSLVRGAGNEQF
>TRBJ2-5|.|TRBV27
ASSLGGSGPQETQY
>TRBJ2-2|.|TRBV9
ASSVLAANTGELF
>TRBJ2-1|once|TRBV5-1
ASSSRGSLAGSYNEQF
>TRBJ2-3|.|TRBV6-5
ASSYTSGEDTQY
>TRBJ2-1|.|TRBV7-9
ASSRTSGSWGNEQF
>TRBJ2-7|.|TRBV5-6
ASSSRTWGVFPYEQY
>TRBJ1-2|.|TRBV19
ASSQTQQGMSVYGYT
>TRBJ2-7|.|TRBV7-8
ASSLGDIASYEQY
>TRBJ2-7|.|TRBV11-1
ASSPGQDIYEQY
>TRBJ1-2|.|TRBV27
ASRQGANYGYT
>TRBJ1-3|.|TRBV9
ASSSTFGISGNTIY
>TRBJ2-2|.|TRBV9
ASSAGVIAGELF
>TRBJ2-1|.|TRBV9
ASSADDASGRGDEQF
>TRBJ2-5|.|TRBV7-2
ASSWGRASGSLAQETQY
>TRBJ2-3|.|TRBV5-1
ASSLGLTQWIDTQY
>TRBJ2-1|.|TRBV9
ASSPLRYSYNEQF
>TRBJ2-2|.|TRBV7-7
ASSLALGGIYTGELF
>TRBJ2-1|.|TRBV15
ATSTGSYNEQF
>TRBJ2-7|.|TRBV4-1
ASSQEGYVTGSGNRYEQY
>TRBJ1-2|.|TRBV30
AWSVSTQSGYT
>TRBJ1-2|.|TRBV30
AWSVGGGPFGYT
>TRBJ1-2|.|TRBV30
AWSTQGYYGYT
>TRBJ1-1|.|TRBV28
ASSLWGLTEAF
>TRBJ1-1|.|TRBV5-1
ASSTGGAGGLGNTEAF
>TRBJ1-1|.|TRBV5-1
ASSLGSEAF
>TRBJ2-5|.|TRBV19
ARTGTGSAAQY
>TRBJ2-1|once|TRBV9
ASSVAGTFGLEQF
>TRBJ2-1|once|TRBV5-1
ASSPLLETGAYNEQF
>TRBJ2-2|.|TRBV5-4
ASSLKELGELF
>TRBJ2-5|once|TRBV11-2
ASSAQRGRGETETQY
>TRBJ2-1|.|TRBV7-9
ASSLDRDSRSYNEQF
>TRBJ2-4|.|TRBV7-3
ASSLYPGVQNIQY
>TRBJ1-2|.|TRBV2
ASSEWAGYT
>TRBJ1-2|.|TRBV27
ASSLRGAANYGYT
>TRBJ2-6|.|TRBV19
ATGGQGIFSGANVLT
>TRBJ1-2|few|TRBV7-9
ASSDDLLARNYGYT
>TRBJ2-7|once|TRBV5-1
ASSLQGPQGEQY
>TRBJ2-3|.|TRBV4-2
ASSQELGLAGHSTDTQY
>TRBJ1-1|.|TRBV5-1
ASSLAPGMNTEAF
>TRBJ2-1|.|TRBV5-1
ASSLARESYNEQF
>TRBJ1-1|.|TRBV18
ASSPGHANTEAF
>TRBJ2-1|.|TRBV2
ASSIRGGIYNEQF
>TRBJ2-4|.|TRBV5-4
ASSLFKGGAKNIQY
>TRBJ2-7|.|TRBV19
ASSGGGGGSYEQY
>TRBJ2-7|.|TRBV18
ASSPLTGYEQY
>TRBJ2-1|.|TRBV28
ASSIDSYNEQF
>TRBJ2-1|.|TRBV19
ATELAGGYNEQF
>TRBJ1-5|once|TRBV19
ASSIARGVDQPQH
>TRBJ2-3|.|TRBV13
ASSPLRRGGDTQY
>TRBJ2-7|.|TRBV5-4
ASSLAGELYEQY